This T cell receptor beta chain appears in the sequencing data of a study of blood T cell repertoires in COVID-19. Using immunoSEQ multiplex PCR, the repertoire was profiled, and TCRdb retains in-frame clones only, with some absent. The repertoire holds a few hundred thousand clones, about 88% seen once, with approximately 1.5% in the top ten. Trimming shortened V by 4 bases and J by 2 bases, and 9 bases separated the two germline ends. Germline V gene lookup returns CDR1 MNHEY and CDR2 SMNVEV (reference sequence). The length of the CDR3 is 15 residues. The receptor comes from a woman aged 18-30 years who had been exposed to COVID-19. The sequenced sample consisted of PBMCs or T cells enriched from blood (not recorded which). This rearrangement joins TRBV27 to TRBJ1-6; maybe TRBD1 (6 bases). CDR3 coding DNA: TGTGCCAGCAGTTCCCCAGGGGCCTATAATTCACCCCTCCACTTT. As protein: CASSSPGAYNSPLHF.